This T cell receptor (beta chain) was sequenced for a study of T-cell reconstitution after alpha-beta-depleted transplantation in children. This clonotype was counted many times. It was with unique molecular identifiers that the TCRbeta library was prepared. TCRdb itself ran the PCR reads through MiXCR, one entry per CDR3 protein. The repertoire includes 400,000 to 500,000 distinct CDR3 sequences, 11% of them detected once, and about 5% sits in the top ten. Specimen: PBMCs from the stem cell graft donor, collected from the stem cell graft. The sequence was collected from a human donor who donated a stem cell graft to a child with acute myeloid leukemia.

The CDR3 DNA sequence: TGTGCCAGCAGCCAAGTTTCTAGCGTAGATACGCAGTATTTT. It codes for CASSQVSSVDTQYF. V gene TRBV3-1 combines with J gene TRBJ2-3; possible D gene TRBD2, 6 bases. V dropped 1 base and J dropped 5 bases, with 10 bases sitting between them. The germline gives CDR1 LGHDT, CDR2 YNNKEL (reference sequence). This CDR3 spans 14 amino acids.